This TCR beta chain originates from a study of cytomegalovirus exposure and HLA in healthy donors. Study findings and constraints: Later work found most CMV-associated TCR beta chains apparently HLA-restricted.

The PCR contained 60 Vbeta and 13 Jbeta primers. Assay used: immunoSEQ multiplex PCR; TCRdb lists only in-frame clones, some missing. Altogether around 170,000 clones are present, roughly four fifths being singletons, with the ten largest covering roughly 0.8%. CDR3 length: 15 amino acids. The ends lost 2 bases at V and 6 bases at J; junction bases unmatched: 5. The V gene's germline CDR1 is SEHNR and CDR2 FQNEAQ (reference sequence). With respect to this clone: Its antigen remains unidentified.

The TCR comes from a woman in her late teens or twenties in good health and CMV-seronegative. Sequenced: PBMCs. The rearrangement joins TRBV7-9 to TRBJ2-3; 10 bases agree with TRBD2. The chain's CDR3 is CASSLTSGVRDTQYF. In DNA form, the CDR3 reads TGTGCCAGCAGCTTAACTAGCGGGGTACGTGATACGCAGTATTTT.